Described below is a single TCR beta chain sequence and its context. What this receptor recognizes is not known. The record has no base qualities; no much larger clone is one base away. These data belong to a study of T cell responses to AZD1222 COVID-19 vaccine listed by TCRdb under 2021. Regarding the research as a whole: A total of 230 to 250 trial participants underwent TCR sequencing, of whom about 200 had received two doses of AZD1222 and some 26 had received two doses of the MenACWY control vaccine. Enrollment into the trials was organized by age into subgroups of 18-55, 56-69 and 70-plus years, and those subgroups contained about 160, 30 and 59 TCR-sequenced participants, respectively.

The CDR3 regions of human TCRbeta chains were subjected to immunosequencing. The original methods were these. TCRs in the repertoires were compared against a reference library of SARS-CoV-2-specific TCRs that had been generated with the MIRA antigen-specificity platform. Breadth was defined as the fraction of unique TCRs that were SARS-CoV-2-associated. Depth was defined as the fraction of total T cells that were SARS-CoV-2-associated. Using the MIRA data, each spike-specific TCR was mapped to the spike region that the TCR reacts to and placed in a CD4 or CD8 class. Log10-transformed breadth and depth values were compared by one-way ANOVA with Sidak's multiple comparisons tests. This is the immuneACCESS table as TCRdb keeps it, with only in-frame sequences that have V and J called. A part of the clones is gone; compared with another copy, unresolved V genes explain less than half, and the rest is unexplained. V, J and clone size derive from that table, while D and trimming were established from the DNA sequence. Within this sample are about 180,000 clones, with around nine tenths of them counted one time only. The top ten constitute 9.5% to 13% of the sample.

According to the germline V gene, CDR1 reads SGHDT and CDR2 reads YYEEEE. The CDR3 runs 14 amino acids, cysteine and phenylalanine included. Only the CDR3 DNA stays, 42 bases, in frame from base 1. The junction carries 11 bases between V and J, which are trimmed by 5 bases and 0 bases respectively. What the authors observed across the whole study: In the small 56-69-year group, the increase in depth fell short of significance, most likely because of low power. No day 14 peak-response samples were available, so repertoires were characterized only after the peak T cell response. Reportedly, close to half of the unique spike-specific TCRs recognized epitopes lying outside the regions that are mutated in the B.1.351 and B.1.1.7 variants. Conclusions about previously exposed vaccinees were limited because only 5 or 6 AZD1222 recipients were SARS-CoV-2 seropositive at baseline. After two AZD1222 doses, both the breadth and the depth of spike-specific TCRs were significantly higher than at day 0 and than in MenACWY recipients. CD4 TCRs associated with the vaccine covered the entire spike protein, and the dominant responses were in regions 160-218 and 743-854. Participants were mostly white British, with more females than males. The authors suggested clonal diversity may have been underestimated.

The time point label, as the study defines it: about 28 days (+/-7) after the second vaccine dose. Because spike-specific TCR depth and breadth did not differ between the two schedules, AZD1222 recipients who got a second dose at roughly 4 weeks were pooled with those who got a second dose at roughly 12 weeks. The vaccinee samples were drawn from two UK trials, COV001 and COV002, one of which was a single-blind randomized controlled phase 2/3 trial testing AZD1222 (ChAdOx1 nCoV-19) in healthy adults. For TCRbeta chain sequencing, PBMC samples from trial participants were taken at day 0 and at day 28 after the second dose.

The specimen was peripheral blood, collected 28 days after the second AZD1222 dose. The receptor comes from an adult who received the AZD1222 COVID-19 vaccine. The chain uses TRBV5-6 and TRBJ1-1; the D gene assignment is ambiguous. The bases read TGTGCCAGCAGTTTTTACGGGCTGAACACTGAAGCTTTCTTT. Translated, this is CASSFYGLNTEAFF.